The entry that follows covers one T cell receptor (beta chain) sequence. Its antigen remains unknown. The source of the sample is a study of blood T cells in healthy people across ages. General observations from the study: No one knew whether donors had CMV, which possibly confounded expanded clonotype changes. A roughly linear age-dependent decrease characterized TCR beta diversity per million T cells.

The use of a sample-barcoded 5' primer and a J-beta primer mix characterized a second PCR of about 7 to 12 cycles. Carrying 12 random nucleotides, a template-switch adaptor labeled each individual cDNA molecule. TCRdb re-called the 5' RACE reads with MiXCR, one entry per CDR3 protein. The sample yields hundreds of thousands of distinct CDR3 sequences, 35% to 50% seen once. CDR1 is LGHNA, CDR2 YNFKEQ, per germline. V lost 1 base, J lost 0 bases, and 8 bases lay in between. The CDR3 spans 15 residues. The sample, 9 to 10 milliliters of peripheral blood, was drawn from each donor. This TCR derives from a man aged 80 or over in good health. The J gene is TRBJ2-3, the V gene TRBV4-2; D gene uncertain. Sequencing was done on a sample of blood. The CDR3 spells CASSQVQASTDTQYF. The CDR3 DNA is TGTGCCAGCAGCCAAGTTCAGGCGAGCACAGATACGCAGTATTTT.